One and the same sample provided the 8 T cell receptor beta chains below, sequenced in a study of cytomegalovirus exposure and HLA in healthy donors. Profiled with immunoSEQ multiplex PCR; TCRdb holds only in-frame clones, not every one. The table records a few hundred thousand clones, 75% to 90% of them present only once. What was sequenced was PBMCs. The source is a woman younger than 30 in good health and CMV-seronegative.

The J gene is TRBJ2-5, the V gene TRBV6-5; TRBD1 agrees at 9 bases. Germline trimming cut 6 bases from V and 4 bases from J; bases unmatched to any gene: 9. The germline CDR1 and CDR2 sequences are MNHEY and SVGAGI. This CDR3 comprises 15 residues. The chain's CDR3 is CASRTSRDRAETQYF. The CDR3 DNA reads as TGTGCCAGCAGGACGAGTCGGGACAGGGCAGAGACCCAGTACTTC.

The J gene is TRBJ2-7, the V gene TRBV7-2; 8 nucleotides line up with TRBD2. This CDR3 region has 15 residues. Germline V gives CDR1 SGHTA, CDR2 FQGNSA. V was clipped by 0 bases and J by 3 bases; unmatched bases: 4. The CDR3 DNA follows: TGTGCCAGCAGCTTAGCTCTAGCGGGTAACTACGAGCAGTACTTC. It yields the protein CASSLALAGNYEQYF.

The genes are TRBV19 and TRBJ2-7; 9 nucleotides agree with TRBD2. The length of the CDR3 is 16 residues. After removal of 5 bases from V and 0 bases from J, the junction contained 8 bases not matched to a gene. The germline gives CDR1 LNHDA, CDR2 SQIVND (reference sequence). Here the CDR3 DNA reads TGTGCCAGTAGTCTACTACTAGCGGGTGGCTCCTACGAGCAGTACTTC. This translates into CASSLLLAGGSYEQYF.

This clone was seen more than once but under ten times. J is TRBJ2-7 and V is TRBV9; a possible D gene is TRBD1 (6 bases). V lost 0 bases and J lost 4, with 8 bases in between. In germline, CDR1 is SGDLS, CDR2 YYNGEE. The CDR3 covers 13 residues. The CDR3 region is CASSVDQGYEQYF. CDR3 DNA sequence: TGTGCCAGCAGCGTAGACCAGGGGTACGAGCAGTACTTC.

On this clone: The sample holds other DNA sequences that translate to the same CDR3. The chain couples TRBV2 to TRBJ1-5, with D perhaps TRBD1 (6 bases). V was cut by 8 bases and J by 7 bases, with 12 bases left in between. CDR1 SNHLY and CDR2 FYNNEI come from the germline V gene. The CDR3 consists of 12 residues. The CDR3 sequence is CASGRGGQPQHF. CDR3 nucleotides: TGTGCCAGCGGGCGGGGGGGCCAGCCCCAGCATTTT.

The chain links TRBV6-1 to TRBJ2-7; no clear D gene. Germline V gene data show CDR1 as MNHNS and CDR2 as SASEGT. The CDR3 spans 11 residues. The V gene lost 4 bases and the J gene lost 2 bases, with 3 bases spanning the gap. CDR3: CASSGPYEQYF. CDR3 DNA sequence: TGTGCCAGCAGTGGGCCCTACGAGCAGTACTTC.

The rearrangement links TRBV27 to TRBJ2-7; perhaps TRBD2 as D (6 bases). V shed 8 bases and J shed 4 bases, with 33 bases lying between them. CDR1 is MNHEY and CDR2 is SMNVEV in the germline V gene (reference sequence). CDR3 length: 19 residues. CDR3 sequence reads: CASGSPPPSWDPGDYEQYF. For the CDR3, the DNA is TGTGCCAGCGGATCCCCTCCCCCTTCATGGGACCCGGGGGATTACGAGCAGTACTTC.

V and J are TRBV28 and TRBJ2-7; D possibly corresponds to TRBD2 (5 bases). Between the trimmed V and J ends, which lost 10 bases and 6 bases, there was a span of 13 bases. Germline V gives CDR1 MDHEN, CDR2 SYDVKM. This CDR3 is built from 11 residues. CDR3: CATTGIGEQYF. Here the CDR3 DNA reads TGTGCCACCACCGGGATCGGCGAGCAGTACTTC.